The source of this T cell receptor (beta chain) is a study of T cell responses to AZD1222 COVID-19 vaccine. Profiled with immunoSEQ multiplex PCR; TCRdb holds only in-frame clones, not every one. The table shows about 130,000 clones, with about nine tenths occurring only once. The material sequenced was peripheral blood, taken 28 days after the second AZD1222 dose. The clonotype originates from an adult who received the AZD1222 COVID-19 vaccine.

CDR3: CASSELLETQYF. The CDR3 coding sequence is TGCGCCAGCAGTGAGTTGTTAGAGACCCAGTACTTC. The chain joins TRBV10-2 to TRBJ2-5; D remains ambiguous. V was cut by 1 base and J by 4 bases, with 4 bases left in between. The CDR3 runs 12 residues. Germline V gene data show CDR1 as WSHSY and CDR2 as SAAADI.